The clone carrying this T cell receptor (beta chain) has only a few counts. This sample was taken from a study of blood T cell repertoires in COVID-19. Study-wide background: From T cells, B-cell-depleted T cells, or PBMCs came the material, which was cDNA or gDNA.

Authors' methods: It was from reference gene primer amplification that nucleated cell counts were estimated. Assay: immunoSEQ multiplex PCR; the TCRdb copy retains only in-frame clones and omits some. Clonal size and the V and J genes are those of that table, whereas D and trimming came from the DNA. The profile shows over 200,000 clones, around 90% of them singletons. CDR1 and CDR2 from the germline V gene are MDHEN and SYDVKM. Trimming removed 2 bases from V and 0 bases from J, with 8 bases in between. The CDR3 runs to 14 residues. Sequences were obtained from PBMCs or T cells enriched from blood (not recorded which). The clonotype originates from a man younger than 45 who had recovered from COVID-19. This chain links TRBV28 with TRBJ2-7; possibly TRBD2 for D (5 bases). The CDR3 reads CASSLSGSSYEQYF. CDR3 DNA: TGTGCCAGCAGTTTAAGTGGGAGCTCCTACGAGCAGTACTTC.